The source of this T cell receptor beta chain is a study of shared clonotypes between healthy human individuals. Germline V gives CDR1 SNHLY, CDR2 FYNNEI. The length of the CDR3 is 14 residues. V lost 7 bases and J lost 4; bases outside the gene matches: 8. Data came from immunoSEQ multiplex PCR; TCRdb stores just in-frame clones and leaves some out. The sample lists 1,400,000 or so clones, about 98.5% occurring once. CD4+ cell separation produced CD45RA+ naive and CD45RA-negative memory subsets. The clonotype was recovered from a man under 40 in good health. Sequencing used naive CD4+ T cells sorted from blood. The subset was: CD45RA+ positively selected. The rearrangement uses TRBV2 and TRBJ2-7, with 9 bases fitting TRBD1. The CDR3 bases are TGTGCCAGCATACTCACAGGGGGCTCATACGAGCAGTACTTC. It specifies CASILTGGSYEQYF.